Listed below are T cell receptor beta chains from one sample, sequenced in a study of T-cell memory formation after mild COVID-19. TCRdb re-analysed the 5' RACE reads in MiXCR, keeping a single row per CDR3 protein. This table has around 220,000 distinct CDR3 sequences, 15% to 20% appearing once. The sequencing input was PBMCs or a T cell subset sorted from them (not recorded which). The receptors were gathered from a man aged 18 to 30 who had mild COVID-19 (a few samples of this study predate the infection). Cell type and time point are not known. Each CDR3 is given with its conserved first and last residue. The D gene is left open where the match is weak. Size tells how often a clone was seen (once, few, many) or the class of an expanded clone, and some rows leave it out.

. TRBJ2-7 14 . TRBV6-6 CASSYSTFSYEQYF TGTGCCAGCAGTTACTCGACATTTAGCTACGAGCAGTACTTC
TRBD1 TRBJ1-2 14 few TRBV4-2 CASSLDRLNYGYTF TGTGCCAGCAGCCTGGACAGGCTTAACTATGGCTACACCTTC
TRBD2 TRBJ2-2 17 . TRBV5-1 CASSLGTSGENTGELFF TGCGCCAGCAGCTTGGGTACTAGCGGGGAGAACACCGGGGAGCTGTTTTTT
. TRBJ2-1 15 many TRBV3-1 CASSQDWRSYNEQFF TGTGCCAGCAGCCAAGATTGGCGCTCCTACAATGAGCAGTTCTTC
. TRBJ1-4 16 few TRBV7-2 CASRRNTGATNEKLFF TGTGCCAGCCGAAGGAACACGGGTGCAACTAATGAAAAACTGTTTTTT
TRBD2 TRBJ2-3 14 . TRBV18 CASSTSGGEDTQYF TGTGCCAGCTCTACCAGCGGGGGGGAAGATACGCAGTATTTT
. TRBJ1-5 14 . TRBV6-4 CASSEKRADQPQHF TGTGCCAGCAGTGAGAAAAGGGCAGATCAGCCCCAGCATTTT
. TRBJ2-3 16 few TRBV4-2 CASSQVPGGVTDTQYF TGTGCCAGCAGCCAAGTTCCGGGCGGGGTCACAGATACGCAGTATTTT
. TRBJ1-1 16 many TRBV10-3 CAISESRTAMNTEAFF TGTGCCATCAGTGAGTCCAGGACAGCGATGAACACTGAAGCTTTCTTT
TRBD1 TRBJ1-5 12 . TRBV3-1 CASGTDNKPQHF TGTGCCAGCGGGACAGACAATAAGCCCCAGCATTTT
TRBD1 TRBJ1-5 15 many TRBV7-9 CASSPGTAGNQPQHF TGTGCCAGCAGCCCAGGGACAGCAGGAAATCAGCCCCAGCATTTT
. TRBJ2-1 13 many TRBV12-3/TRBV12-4 CASVRAMRNEQFF TGTGCCAGCGTGAGGGCCATGCGAAATGAGCAGTTCTTC